The T cell receptor beta chain under discussion was sequenced for a study of early T cells in non-severe SARS-CoV-2 infection. Background on the study: Whole-blood bulk RNA, unsorted, was sequenced, and chains were unpaired. Regarding the study as a whole: Private and CD4 specificities were missed by VDJdb matching, skewed to anti-spike CD8.

Researchers tagged individual cDNA molecules with unique molecular identifiers. TCRdb recomputed calls from the 5' RACE reads with MiXCR, one row per CDR3 protein. This table has about 33,000 distinct CDR3 sequences, more than 5% appearing once. CDR3 length: 15 amino acids. Trimming removed 7 bases from V and 5 bases from J, with 18 bases in between. This clonotype appeared many times. Its matching antigen is unknown. The chain combines TRBV12-3 or TRBV12-4 with TRBJ1-5; perhaps TRBD1 as D (6 bases). The receptor was derived from an adult who was a healthcare worker with PCR-confirmed SARS-CoV-2 infection or an uninfected control (not recorded which). Sample: whole blood. Here the CDR3 DNA reads TGTGCCAGCAACATTCGGGGGGCGCGAGATCAGCCCCAGCATTTT. Amino acid sequence: CASNIRGARDQPQHF.